This TCR beta chain was recovered during a study of breast tumors, draining lymph nodes, adjacent tissues. TCRdb called the multiplex PCR reads again in MiXCR, with one record for every CDR3 protein. The sample shows 200,000 or so distinct CDR3 sequences, 25% to 40% of them seen only once. Germline values: CDR1 ENHRY, CDR2 SYGVKD. The CDR3 runs 19 residues. On this clonotype: The antigen is not known. One end of the junction is discordant with germline, which a read error may explain.

Overall study findings and caveats: Findings are consistent with lymph node origin and intratumoral expansion of most tumor T cells. Tumor TCR diversity was below lymph nodes but above nontumor tissue. Luminal-like breast cancer showed significantly higher tumor–nontumor repertoire similarity than basal-like. Data only fit, rather than demonstrated, lymph node origin of most tumor T cells.

Axillary draining lymph nodes of breast cancer patients supplied the node samples. Sequenced material: axillary lymph node tissue. The source of this sequence is a female donor with breast cancer. Some clones in this sample may be carry-over from other donors' samples. The chain couples TRBV10-3 to TRBJ2-1; 14 nucleotides agree with TRBD2. The CDR3, as DNA: TGTGCCAGCAGTCGCCCGAGACTAGCGGGGGGGACAAGGTACAATGAGCAGTTCTTC. Translating gives CASSRPRLAGGTRYNEQFF.